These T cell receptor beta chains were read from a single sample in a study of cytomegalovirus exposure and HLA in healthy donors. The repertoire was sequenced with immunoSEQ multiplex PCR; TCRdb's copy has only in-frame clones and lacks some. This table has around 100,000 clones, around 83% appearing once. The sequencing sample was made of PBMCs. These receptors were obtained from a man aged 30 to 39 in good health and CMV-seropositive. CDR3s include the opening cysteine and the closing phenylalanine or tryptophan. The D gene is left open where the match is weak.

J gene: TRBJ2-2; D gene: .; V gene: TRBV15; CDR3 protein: CATSGRTNTGELFF
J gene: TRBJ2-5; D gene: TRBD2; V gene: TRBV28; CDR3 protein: CASSLWPSGGAETQYF
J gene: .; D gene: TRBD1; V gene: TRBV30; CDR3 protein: CALEGTGETYEQYF
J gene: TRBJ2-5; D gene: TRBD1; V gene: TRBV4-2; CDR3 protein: CASSQSQTGTGRETQYF
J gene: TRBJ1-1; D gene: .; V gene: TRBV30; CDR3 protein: CAWSFDSRTEAFF
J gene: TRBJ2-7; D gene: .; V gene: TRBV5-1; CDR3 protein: CASSVQLAAGSSYEQYF
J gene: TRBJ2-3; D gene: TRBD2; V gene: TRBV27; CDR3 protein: CASSLYPAGQSDTQYF
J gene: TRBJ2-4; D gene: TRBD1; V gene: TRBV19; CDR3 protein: CASRRQTGSKNIQYF
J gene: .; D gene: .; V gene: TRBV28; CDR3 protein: CASSLTPYEQYF
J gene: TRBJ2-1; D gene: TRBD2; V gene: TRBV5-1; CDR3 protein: CASSPGDYPREQFF
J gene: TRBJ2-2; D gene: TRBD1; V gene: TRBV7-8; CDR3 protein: CASSSRDRRTGELFF
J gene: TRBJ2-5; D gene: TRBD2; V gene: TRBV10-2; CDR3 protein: CASSESYGGAETQYF
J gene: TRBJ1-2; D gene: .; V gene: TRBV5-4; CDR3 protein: CASRLKGGGYGYTF
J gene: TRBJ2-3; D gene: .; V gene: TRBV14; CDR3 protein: CASSQLRVADTQYF
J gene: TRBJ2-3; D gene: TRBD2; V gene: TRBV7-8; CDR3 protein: CASSPRLAGGRDTQYF
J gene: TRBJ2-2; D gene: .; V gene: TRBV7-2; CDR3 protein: CASSSETGFPGELFF